This TCR beta chain was sequenced for a study of monozygotic twins with inflammatory bowel disease. A total RNA quantity of roughly 3.5 ug went into each TCR library. No DNA is given; TCRdb re-called the 5' RACE reads and lists each CDR3 protein once. The sample holds 300,000 to 350,000 distinct CDR3 sequences. The length of the CDR3 is 15 residues. CDR1 and CDR2 from the germline V gene are SGHTA and FQGNSA. This chain links TRBV7-2 with TRBJ2-1. The sequencing sample was made of blood. The TCR was taken from a human donor with ulcerative colitis or Crohn's disease, or a healthy co-twin of an affected twin (not recorded which). CDR3 residues: CASSLGLYSYNEQFF.